This is a list of T cell receptor beta chains from one sample in a study of control samples from healthy donors and cancer patients. Clones were read by immunoSEQ multiplex PCR, and TCRdb kept only the in-frame ones, dropping some. Of about 190,000 clones in the sample, 85% to 95% were seen once. Material for sequencing was blood. Receptor source: a man in his late teens or twenties in good health. The CDR3 runs from the conserved cysteine through the conserved F or W. A D gene is named only where the DNA matches it firmly. Clone size is not always given. Where it is, it says once, few, many or a class for expanded clones.

TRBV24-1,TRBJ2-1,NA,NA,CATSDPRASAPYNEQFF,TGTGCCACCAGTGACCCGCGGGCCTCCGCCCCCTACAATGAGCAGTTCTTC
TRBV5-1,TRBJ2-1,TRBD2,NA,CASSLLAGGYNEQFF,TGCGCCAGCAGCTTGCTAGCGGGGGGGTACAATGAGCAGTTCTTC
TRBV5-4,TRBJ1-1,NA,NA,CASSSQGMNTEAFF,TGTGCCAGCAGCTCTCAGGGGATGAACACTGAAGCTTTCTTT
TRBV30,TRBJ1-2,TRBD1,NA,CAWSEIMPGQEYYGYTF,TGTGCCTGGAGTGAAATCATGCCGGGACAGGAGTACTATGGCTACACCTTC
TRBV6-5,TRBJ1-1,NA,once,CASSPLGTEAFF,TGTGCCAGCAGTCCCCTCGGCACTGAAGCTTTCTTT
TRBV2,TRBJ2-1,NA,NA,CASSLGHSSREQFF,TGTGCCAGCAGCCTGGGACACTCTTCCCGTGAGCAGTTCTTC
TRBV5-1,TRBJ2-1,NA,NA,CASSLVPENNEQFF,TGCGCCAGCAGCTTGGTTCCAGAGAACAATGAGCAGTTCTTC
TRBV18,TRBJ2-3,TRBD1,NA,CASSRKTGVGTDTQYF,TGTGCCAGCTCACGGAAAACAGGGGTTGGCACAGATACGCAGTATTTT
TRBV7-9,TRBJ2-7,NA,NA,CASSLWDYEQYF,TGTGCCAGCAGTTTATGGGATTACGAGCAGTACTTC
TRBV6-5,TRBJ1-1,NA,NA,CASTDRYEAFF,TGTGCCAGCACCGACAGGTATGAAGCTTTCTTT
TRBV4-1,TRBJ2-7,NA,NA,CASSQDLGEQYF,TGCGCCAGCAGCCAAGATCTGGGGGAGCAGTACTTC
TRBV5-5,TRBJ1-4,TRBD1,NA,CASSYRDRNEKLFF,TGTGCCAGCAGCTACCGGGACAGAAATGAAAAACTGTTTTTT
TRBV18,TRBJ1-6,NA,few,CASSPSANSPLHF,TGTGCCAGCTCACCATCAGCTAATTCACCCCTCCACTTT
TRBV30,TRBJ1-1,TRBD1,NA,CAWSRTGGNTEAFF,TGTGCCTGGAGTCGGACAGGGGGGAACACTGAAGCTTTCTTT
TRBV30,TRBJ1-2,NA,NA,CAWSRGPVGDHGYTF,TGTGCCTGGAGTCGCGGACCCGTTGGGGATCATGGCTACACCTTC
TRBV7-9,TRBJ1-3,NA,NA,CASSFNRDSGNTIYF,TGTGCCAGCAGCTTCAACCGGGATTCTGGAAACACCATATATTTT
TRBV7-8,TRBJ2-2,TRBD2,NA,CASSPRTSGGGTGELFF,TGTGCCAGCAGCCCCCGGACTAGCGGGGGAGGAACCGGGGAGCTGTTTTTT
TRBV2,TRBJ1-5,NA,once,CASTREVLQPQHF,TGTGCCAGCACTCGGGAAGTATTACAGCCCCAGCATTTT
TRBV5-1,TRBJ1-6,NA,NA,CASSPSRNNSPLHF,TGCGCCAGCAGCCCGTCCCGTAATAATTCACCCCTCCACTTT
TRBV30,TRBJ1-1,TRBD1,NA,CAWSLGTGDQAFF,TGTGCCTGGAGTCTTGGGACAGGGGATCAAGCTTTCTTT
TRBV18,TRBJ1-1,NA,NA,CASSPGKGGTEAFF,TGTGCCAGCTCACCGGGTAAGGGAGGCACTGAAGCTTTCTTT
TRBV5-6,TRBJ2-4,NA,NA,CASSSPGGLEIQYF,TGTGCCAGCAGCTCCCCGGGGGGCCTAGAGATTCAGTACTTC
TRBV9,TRBJ2-4,TRBD1,NA,CASSVSGTGGAGNIQYF,TGTGCCAGCAGCGTATCTGGGACAGGGGGTGCGGGGAACATTCAGTACTTC
TRBV7-3,TRBJ2-1,NA,NA,CASSSRSGSSYNEQFF,TGTGCCAGCAGCTCCCGTTCGGGGAGCTCCTACAATGAGCAGTTCTTC
TRBV7-9,TRBJ1-1,NA,NA,CASSLGGGTEAFF,TGTGCCAGCAGCCTTGGAGGGGGCACTGAAGCTTTCTTT
TRBV18,TRBJ2-7,NA,NA,CASSRGVTAYEQYF,TGTGCCAGCTCCCGAGGGGTCACGGCCTACGAGCAGTACTTC
TRBV7-3,TRBJ2-1,NA,NA,CASSLTGGQGNNNEQFF,TGTGCCAGCAGCTTAACGGGGGGCCAGGGAAACAACAATGAGCAGTTCTTC
TRBV5-4,TRBJ2-4,TRBD1,NA,CASSSGQGINIQYF,TGTGCCAGCAGCTCCGGACAGGGGATAAACATTCAGTACTTC
TRBV11-3,TRBJ2-3,NA,NA,CASSLDGFLDTQYF,TGTGCCAGCAGCTTAGATGGTTTTTTGGATACGCAGTATTTT
TRBV5-6,TRBJ2-7,TRBD2,NA,CASGERGGHYEQYF,TGTGCCAGCGGCGAGCGGGGGGGCCACTACGAGCAGTACTTC